The 25 T cell receptor beta chains below come from one sample, sequenced in a study of T cell responses to AZD1222 COVID-19 vaccine. Sequencing was performed with immunoSEQ multiplex PCR; in TCRdb, only in-frame clones are kept and a portion is missing. Of 250,000 to 300,000 clones detected, around 92% appear once; the ten largest clones hold around 0.58%. The sample in question was peripheral blood, obtained 28 days after the second AZD1222 dose. All receptors derive from an adult who received the AZD1222 COVID-19 vaccine.

The rearrangement links TRBV7-2 to TRBJ2-3; D is unclear. V lost 0 bases to trimming and J lost 0 bases, with 10 bases between them. CDR3 length: 16 residues. Germline V gene sequence: CDR1 SGHTA, CDR2 FQGNSA. The CDR3: CASSLAVPASTDTQYF. The CDR3 DNA reads TGTGCCAGCAGCTTAGCAGTACCGGCGAGCACAGATACGCAGTATTTT.

CDR3 DNA: TGTGCCAGCAGGAGAGGAGGGGGCTGGGTTAATTCACCCCTCCACTTT. The encoded protein is CASRRGGGWVNSPLHF. V usage is TRBV27 and J usage is TRBJ1-6; TRBD1 aligns across 7 bases. The V and J ends lost 6 bases and 6 bases, in that order; junction bases with no gene match: 11. The V gene's germline CDR1 is MNHEY and CDR2 SMNVEV (reference sequence). The CDR3 spans 16 residues.

This clone was observed a handful of times. The CDR3 DNA follows: TGTGCCACACACTACTTTTTAGAGGGCGCTGGGACAGATACGCAGTATTTT. Translation: CATHYFLEGAGTDTQYF. The rearrangement links TRBV28 to TRBJ2-3, with a tentative D call TRBD2 (5 bases). The V gene lost 10 bases and the J gene lost 3 bases, with 26 bases spanning the gap. The CDR3 covers 17 residues. CDR1 is MDHEN and CDR2 is SYDVKM in the germline V gene.

This chain uses TRBV27 with TRBJ2-7; D unresolved. V was pared by 5 bases and J by 4 bases, with 6 bases between. This CDR3 has 11 amino acids. Germline V gene lookup returns CDR1 MNHEY and CDR2 SMNVEV (reference sequence). CDR3 bases: TGTGCCAGCAGTACCTCGTACGAGCAGTACTTC. Its protein product is CASSTSYEQYF.

This chain uses TRBV27 with TRBJ2-2; 9 nucleotides align to TRBD2. CDR3 size: 17 residues. The V gene's germline CDR1 is MNHEY and CDR2 SMNVEV (reference sequence). V dropped 3 bases and J dropped 0; count of bases not matched to a gene: 5. CDR3 protein: CASSFRLAETNTGELFF. CDR3 bases: TGTGCCAGCAGTTTTCGACTAGCGGAGACGAACACCGGGGAGCTGTTTTTT.

This clone is a singleton in its sample. The chain combines TRBV6-2 or TRBV6-3 with TRBJ2-5, with 13 bases aligning to TRBD2. Per germline, CDR1 MNHEY and CDR2 SVGEGT. The CDR3 is 18 residues long. J gave up 4 bases and V 2 bases, and 10 bases lay outside the gene matches. The CDR3 sequence: CASSYRPGLAGTRETQYF. CDR3 sequence (DNA): TGTGCCAGCAGTTACCGCCCGGGACTAGCGGGAACAAGAGAGACCCAGTACTTC.

V is TRBV2 and J is TRBJ1-5; no reliable D call. Germline V CDR1 and CDR2: SNHLY, FYNNEI. Trimming shortened V by 2 bases and J by 1 base, and 6 bases separated the two germline ends. The CDR3 is 14 amino acids. The DNA for the CDR3 is TGTGCCAGCAGTGAATTTCGGAGCAATCAGCCCCAGCATTTT. It specifies CASSEFRSNQPQHF.

The chain uses TRBV4-2 and TRBJ2-7; 8 bases align to TRBD1. In germline, CDR1 is LGHNA, CDR2 YNFKEQ. V lost 1 base, J lost 0 bases, and 2 bases stayed unmatched. CDR3 size: 15 residues. In DNA, the CDR3 is TGTGCCAGCAGCCAAGGACAGGGGACCTCCTACGAGCAGTACTTC. It specifies CASSQGQGTSYEQYF.

The chain recombines TRBV5-5 with TRBJ1-5, with 9 nucleotides matching TRBD1. Germline CDR1 reads SGHKS; CDR2 reads YYEKEE (reference sequence). V dropped 0 bases and J dropped 12; count of bases not matched to a gene: 1. The CDR3 contains 12 residues. The CDR3 DNA reads TGTGCCAGCAGCTTGGAGGGACAGGGCCAGCATTTT. It is translated as CASSLEGQGQHF.

CDR3 bases: TGTGCCAGCAGGGCTTTAGACACAGATACGCAGTATTTT. It yields the protein CASRALDTDTQYF. The J gene is TRBJ2-3, the V gene TRBV6-5; D is uncertain. V lost 6 bases and J 2 bases, leaving 9 bases between the germline ends. CDR1 and CDR2 (germline): MNHEY, SVGAGI. The CDR3 contains 13 residues.

The chain couples TRBV28 to TRBJ2-3; 7 nucleotides align to TRBD2. Losses at the gene ends were 6 bases for V and 6 bases for J; bases not matched to a gene: 12. Germline V gene data show CDR1 as MDHEN and CDR2 as SYDVKM. CDR3 length: 15 residues. CDR3 sequence reads: CASSSRGAGSDTQYF. CDR3 coding DNA: TGTGCCAGCAGCTCTCGAGGAGCGGGGTCGGATACGCAGTATTTT. Using reference TRBV28 and TRBJ2-3 for the parts outside the CDR3, the full variable domain is DVKVTQSSRYLVKRTGEKVFLECVQDMDHENMFWYRQDPGLGLRLIYFSYDVKMKEKGDIPEGYSVSREKKERFSLILESASTNQTSMYLCASSSRGAGSDTQYFGPGTRLTVL.

This chain joins TRBV27 and TRBJ2-7, with no clear D. This CDR3 contains 16 residues. The V and J ends lost 3 bases and 2 bases respectively, with 17 bases between them. Per germline, CDR1 MNHEY and CDR2 SMNVEV (reference sequence). CDR3: CASSLTLSTVAYEQYF. In DNA, the CDR3 is TGTGCCAGCAGTTTGACCTTGTCAACAGTGGCCTACGAGCAGTACTTC.

V is TRBV5-6 and J is TRBJ2-1; either TRBD1 or TRBD2 may fit D (6 bases each). Trimming stripped 2 bases from V and 0 bases from J, with 9 bases between. This CDR3 comprises 15 residues. Germline values: CDR1 SGHDT, CDR2 YYEEEE. DNA for the CDR3: TGTGCCAGCAGCTTAGGAGGGGGCTCCTACAATGAGCAGTTCTTC. Protein product: CASSLGGGSYNEQFF. The variable domain in full, with the rest retrieved from reference TRBV5-6 and TRBJ2-1, is DAGVTQSPTHLIKTRGQQVTLRCSPKSGHDTVSWYQQALGQGPQFIFQYYEEEERQRGNFPDRFSGHQFPNYSSELNVNALLLGDSALYLCASSLGGGSYNEQFFGPGTRLTVL.

The J gene is TRBJ1-1, the V gene TRBV3-1 (or the pseudogene TRBV3-2); no definite D call. The V gene's germline CDR1 is LGHDT and CDR2 YNNKEL (reference sequence). The CDR3 has 14 amino acids. The ends were cut back, 5 bases at V and 7 bases at J, with 17 bases in the middle. The CDR3 protein is CASSTRGARGEAFF. Here the CDR3 DNA reads TGTGCCAGCAGCACCCGGGGAGCTCGCGGTGAAGCTTTCTTT.

The chain combines TRBV19 with TRBJ2-2; D is perhaps TRBD1 (6 bases). Germline CDR1 reads LNHDA; CDR2 reads SQIVND (reference sequence). This CDR3 has 13 residues. Between the trimmed V and J ends, which lost 3 bases and 9 bases, there was a span of 11 bases. The CDR3 sequence: CASSIGTRWELFF. The CDR3 DNA is TGTGCCAGTAGTATCGGGACACGGTGGGAGCTGTTTTTT. The variable domain in full, with the rest retrieved from reference TRBV19 and TRBJ2-2, is DGGITQSPKYLFRKEGQNVTLSCEQNLNHDAMYWYRQDPGQGLRLIYYSQIVNDFQKGDIAEGYSVSREKKESFPLTVTSAQKNPTAFYLCASSIGTRWELFFGEGSRLTVL.

The chain combines TRBV2 with TRBJ2-2; 10 bases are shared with TRBD2. The CDR3 has 15 amino acids. Germline-derived CDR1 and CDR2 are SNHLY and FYNNEI. V gave up 4 bases and J gave up 6 bases; unmatched junction bases: 5. CDR3 sequence: CASSVLAGRAGELFF. Written as DNA, the CDR3 is TGTGCCAGCAGTGTACTAGCGGGGAGAGCCGGGGAGCTGTTTTTT.

The CDR3 loop reads CASSGRQGLADTQYF. The CDR3 bases are TGCGCCAGCAGCGGACGACAGGGTCTGGCAGATACGCAGTATTTT. The genes are TRBV4-3 and TRBJ2-3; 7 nucleotides match TRBD1. V was clipped by 5 bases and J by 4 bases; unmatched bases: 9. The CDR3 extends over 15 amino acids. Germline V CDR1 and CDR2: LGHNA, YSLEER.

The chain links TRBV4-1 to TRBJ2-7, with TRBD1 matching over 11 bases. The CDR3 loop spans 15 amino acids. Per germline, CDR1 MGHRA and CDR2 YSYEKL. V trimming: 3 bases; J trimming: 3 bases; junction bases outside the gene matches: 4. The CDR3 DNA follows: TGCGCCAGCAGCCATCGGACAGGGGGCCTCTACGAGCAGTACTTC. Its translation is CASSHRTGGLYEQYF.

A single count supports this clone. The gene calls are TRBV5-4 and TRBJ2-5, with a weak D call TRBD1 (6 bases). The CDR3 has 13 amino acids. CDR1 SGHNT and CDR2 YYREEE come from the germline V gene (reference sequence). Trimming removed 4 bases at V and 2 bases at J, with 9 bases between. The DNA of the CDR3 is TGTGCCAGCAGCATGGACAGACAAGAGACCCAGTACTTC. Amino acid sequence: CASSMDRQETQYF.

V usage is TRBV10-3 and J usage is TRBJ1-3; no clear D. CDR3 length: 16 residues. Germline-derived CDR1 and CDR2 are ENHRY and SYGVKD. V lost 6 bases, J lost 0 bases, and 15 bases lay in between. CDR3 bases: TGTGCCATCAGGGACCCGGGCCGGAGCTCTGGAAACACCATATATTTT. Translating it yields CAIRDPGRSSGNTIYF.

This clone was found once. The chain employs TRBV10-2 and TRBJ1-1; tentative D call: TRBD1 (6 bases). The CDR3 consists of 13 residues. Germline values: CDR1 WSHSY, CDR2 SAAADI. Trimming left V 7 bases short and J 1 base short, with 10 bases between. The CDR3 loop is CASMLTGNTEAFF. The CDR3, as DNA: TGCGCCAGCATGCTGACAGGGAACACTGAAGCTTTCTTT.

This chain links TRBV19 with TRBJ2-5; TRBD1 aligns across 8 bases. The trim removed 6 bases at V and 3 bases at J, leaving 3 bases unmatched. Germline CDR1 is LNHDA and CDR2 is SQIVND (reference sequence). CDR3 length: 13 amino acids. The CDR3 loop reads CASRGQGKETQYF. CDR3 DNA sequence: TGTGCCAGTAGAGGACAGGGTAAAGAGACCCAGTACTTC.

This sequence joins TRBV7-9 and TRBJ2-7, with D unresolved. Germline V gene lookup returns CDR1 SEHNR and CDR2 FQNEAQ (reference sequence). V was trimmed by 1 base and J by 7 bases, leaving 5 bases between them. This CDR3 has 11 amino acids. The CDR3 region is CASSLEWEQYF. The CDR3 DNA sequence: TGTGCCAGCAGCTTAGAGTGGGAGCAGTACTTC.

The CDR3 loop reads CASMTGVNTEAFF. The CDR3 nucleotides read TGTGCCAGCATGACTGGGGTGAACACTGAAGCTTTCTTT. This chain links TRBV7-9 with TRBJ1-1; no firm D call. CDR3 length: 13 amino acids. Germline-derived CDR1 and CDR2 are SEHNR and FQNEAQ (reference sequence). V was trimmed by 7 bases and J by 0 bases, leaving 9 bases between them.

The J gene is TRBJ2-2, the V gene TRBV14; D gene ambiguous. The CDR3 loop spans 14 amino acids. Between the trimmed V and J ends, which lost 0 bases and 5 bases, there was a span of 7 bases. Germline lookup yields CDR1 SGHDN and CDR2 FVKESK. The CDR3 DNA reads as TGTGCCAGCAGCCAAGATCTTCGGACCGGGGAGCTGTTTTTT. Its translation is CASSQDLRTGELFF.